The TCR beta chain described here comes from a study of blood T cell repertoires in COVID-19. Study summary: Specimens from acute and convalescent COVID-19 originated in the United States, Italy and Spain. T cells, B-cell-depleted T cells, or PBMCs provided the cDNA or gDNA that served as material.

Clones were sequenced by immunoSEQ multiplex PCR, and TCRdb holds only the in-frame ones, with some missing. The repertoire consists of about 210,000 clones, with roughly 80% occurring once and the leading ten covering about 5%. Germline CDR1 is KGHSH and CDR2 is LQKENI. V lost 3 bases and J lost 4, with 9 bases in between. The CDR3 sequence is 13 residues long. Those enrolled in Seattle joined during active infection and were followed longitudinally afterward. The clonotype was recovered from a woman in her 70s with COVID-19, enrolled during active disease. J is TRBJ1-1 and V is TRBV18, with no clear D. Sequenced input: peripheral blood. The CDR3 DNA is TGTGCCAGCTCACCCTACGGGGTCACTGAAGCTTTCTTT. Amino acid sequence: CASSPYGVTEAFF.